The clone carrying this TCR beta chain showed up many times. This specimen comes from a study of T cell repertoires in cytomegalovirus infection. TCRdb reanalysed the reads using MiXCR and keeps one entry per CDR3 protein. This table has 400,000 or so distinct CDR3 sequences, roughly 18% appearing once. J was trimmed by 1 base and V by 6 bases; bases with no gene match: 7. Germline V gene sequence: CDR1 SGHTA, CDR2 FQGNSA. This CDR3 comprises 15 residues. The chain recombines TRBV7-2 with TRBJ2-7; TRBD1 agrees at 9 bases. The sequence derives from a human donor in good health (CMV status not recorded). Some clones in this sample may be carry-over from other donors' samples. Sequencing was carried out using PBMCs. CDR3 sequence reads: CASSSTGGISYEQYF. CDR3 bases: TGTGCCAGCAGTTCGACAGGGGGGATTTCCTACGAGCAGTACTTC.